This record concerns one T cell receptor (beta chain) sequence. This clonotype was recorded at least ten times. It lacks a known antigen. Nothing much larger sits one base from this clone, and base qualities are not available. The lymph node samples were taken from the axillary draining lymph nodes of breast cancer patients. This specimen comes from a study of breast tumors, draining lymph nodes, adjacent tissues (dated by TCRdb to the mid-2010s). In the study overall: In breast cancer patients, the study compared the TCR beta repertoires of tumor, adjacent nontumor tissue and axillary lymph nodes. The study aimed to assess the relationships and possible T-cell exchange between tumor, surrounding tissue and draining lymph node repertoires in human breast cancer. The paper as a whole reports these results and caveats: Tumor and nontumor tissue repertoires were significantly more similar in luminal-like than in basal-like breast cancer. Tumor T-cell repertoires showed less diversity than lymph node repertoires and more diversity than nontumor tissue repertoires, and tumor T-cell repertoires showed preferential V and J gene usage. Rather than being directly demonstrated, the conclusion that tumor T cells originate in lymph nodes was presented as consistent with a hypothesis. The data were considered consistent with the idea that most tumor T cells come from the lymph node and then expand in tumor tissue.

Per the germline V gene (reference sequence), DFQATT is the CDR1 and SNEGSKA is the CDR2. The CDR3 sequence holds 16 residues, the cysteine and phenylalanine included. The entry retains the CDR3 DNA only, 48 bases that are in frame from base 1. The junction shows trimming of 5 bases on V and 5 bases on J, and the gene matches do not reach 10 bases of it. The reads were generated on an Illumina HiSeq 2000. TCR beta chain libraries were generated through multiplex PCR amplification. High-throughput sequencing was used to analyze the amplified TCR beta chain products. The public reads were reanalyzed by TCRdb: fastp trimming at Q25, MiXCR alignment, in-frame beta chains only. Every CDR3 protein is listed once, alongside the most common genes and DNA of its rows. For this sample the table gives over 150,000 distinct CDR3 sequences, of which 31% were detected only once. 4.3% of the sample is in the top ten clones.

The sample taken for sequencing was axillary lymph node tissue. The receptor's source is a female donor with breast cancer. Some clones in this sample may be carry-over from other donors' samples. In this chain, TRBV20-1 is recombined with TRBJ2-5; TRBD2 fits 14 bases in the junction. The CDR3 is CSASGLAGAAGETQYF. The nucleotide sequence is TGCAGTGCTTCGGGACTAGCGGGAGCTGCAGGGGAGACCCAGTACTTC.